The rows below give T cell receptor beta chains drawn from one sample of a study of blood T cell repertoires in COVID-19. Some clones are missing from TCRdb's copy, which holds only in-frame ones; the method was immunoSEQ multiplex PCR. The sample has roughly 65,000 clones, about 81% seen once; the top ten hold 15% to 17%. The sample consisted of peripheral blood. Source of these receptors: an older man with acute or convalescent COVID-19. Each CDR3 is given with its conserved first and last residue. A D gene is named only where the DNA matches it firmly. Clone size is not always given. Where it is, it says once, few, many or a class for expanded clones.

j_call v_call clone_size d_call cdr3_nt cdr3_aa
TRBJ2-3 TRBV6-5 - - TGTGCCAGCAGTTACCCCACTAGCACAGATACGCAGTATTTT CASSYPTSTDTQYF
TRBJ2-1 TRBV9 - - TGTGCCAGCAGCCCGCCGCTCGAGCGGTCCGGGGATGAGCAGTTCTTC CASSPPLERSGDEQFF
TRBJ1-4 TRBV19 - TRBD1 TGTGCCAGTGGGGGGACAGAAGGAGAAAAACTGTTTTTT CASGGTEGEKLFF
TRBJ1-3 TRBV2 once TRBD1 TGTGCCAGCCTATTCGAGGACAGGGCCTCTGGAAACACCATATATTTT CASLFEDRASGNTIYF
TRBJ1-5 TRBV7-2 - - TGTGCCAGCAGCTTGGCGGGAGATCAGCCCCAGCATTTT CASSLAGDQPQHF
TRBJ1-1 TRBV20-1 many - TGCAGTGCAAGGGGGAACACTGAAGCTTTCTTT CSARGNTEAFF
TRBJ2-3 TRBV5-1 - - TGCGCCAGCAGCTTGGTTGGTCGGAGTTCGCAGTATTTT CASSLVGRSSQYF
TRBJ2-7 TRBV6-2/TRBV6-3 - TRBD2 TGTGCCAGCAGTTACTCCCTAGCGGGAGTGTACGAGCAGTACTTC CASSYSLAGVYEQYF
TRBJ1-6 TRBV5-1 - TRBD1 TGCGCCAGCAGCGGAGGATCGGGCAGGGGGAGTTCACCCCTCCACTTT CASSGGSGRGSSPLHF
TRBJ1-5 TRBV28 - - TGTGCCAGCAGTCGGACAGCCCTTTATCAGCCCCAGCATTTT CASSRTALYQPQHF
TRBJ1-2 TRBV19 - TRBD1 TGTGCCAGTAGTAAAGGACAGGGTCGGAGCTATGGCTACACCTTC CASSKGQGRSYGYTF
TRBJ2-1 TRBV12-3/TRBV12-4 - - TGTGCCAGCAGTTCAAGAGATGAGCAGTTCTTC CASSSRDEQFF
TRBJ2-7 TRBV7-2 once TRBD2 TGTGCCAGCAGCGAGGAGGGGACTAGCGGATCCTACGAGCAGTACTTC CASSEEGTSGSYEQYF
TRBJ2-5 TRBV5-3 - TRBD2 TGTGCCAGAAGCTTGATGAGCGGGAGGATTTTCCAAGAGACCCAGTACTTC CARSLMSGRIFQETQYF
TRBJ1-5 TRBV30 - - TGTGCCTGGAGGCACAGGCCAGGGCAGCCCCAGCATTTT CAWRHRPGQPQHF
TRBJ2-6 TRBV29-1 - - TGCAGCGTTTTTCAATCTGGGGCCAACGTCCTGACTTTC CSVFQSGANVLTF
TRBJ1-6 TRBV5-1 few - TGCGCCAGCAGCTTGTCAGGTTCACCCCTCCACTTT CASSLSGSPLHF
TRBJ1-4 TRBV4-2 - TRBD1 TGTGCCAGCAGCAAGGAGGGACAGGGGAATGAAAAACTGTTTTTT CASSKEGQGNEKLFF
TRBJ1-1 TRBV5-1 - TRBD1 TGCGCCAGCAGCTTAAACAGGGGTATCACTGAAGCTTTCTTT CASSLNRGITEAFF
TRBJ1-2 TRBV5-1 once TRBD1 TGCGCCAGCAGCCCTAACCGGGACAGGGGGCTAGGTGGCTACACCTTC CASSPNRDRGLGGYTF
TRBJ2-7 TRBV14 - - TGTGCCAGCAGCCAAAATTACTACGAGCAGTACTTC CASSQNYYEQYF
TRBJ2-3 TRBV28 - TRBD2 TGTGCCAGCAGTTCAGCGGGAGCAGATACGCAGTATTTT CASSSAGADTQYF
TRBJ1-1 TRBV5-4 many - TGTGCCAGCAGCGCGGAAGTGCGAACTGAAGCTTTCTTT CASSAEVRTEAFF
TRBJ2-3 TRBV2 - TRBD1 TGTGCCAGCAGTGAGAGACAGGGAAGCACAGATACGCAGTATTTT CASSERQGSTDTQYF
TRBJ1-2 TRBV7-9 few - TGTGCCAGCATACCGCCCAGGGATGTACATGGCTACACCTTC CASIPPRDVHGYTF
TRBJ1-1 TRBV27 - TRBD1 TGTGCCAGCAGTTTATCAACTGGGACAGGGGGCACGGCTTTCTTT CASSLSTGTGGTAFF
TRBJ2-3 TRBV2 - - TGTGCCAGCACTTATAGCACAGATACGCAGTATTTT CASTYSTDTQYF
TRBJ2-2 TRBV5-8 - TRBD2 TGTGCCAGCAGCCTCACAGGGACTAGCGGTCTGAACACCGGGGAGCTGTTTTTT CASSLTGTSGLNTGELFF
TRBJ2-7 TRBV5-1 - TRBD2 TGCGCCAGCAGCTTGTCAGCGGGGGCCTACGAGCAGTACTTC CASSLSAGAYEQYF
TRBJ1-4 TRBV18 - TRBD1 TGTGCCAGCTCACCGACAGGGATAAATGAAAAACTGTTTTTT CASSPTGINEKLFF
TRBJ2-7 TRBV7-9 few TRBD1 TGTGCCAGCAGCCCCCCCGACAGGGGTCCCTCCTACGAGCAGTACTTC CASSPPDRGPSYEQYF
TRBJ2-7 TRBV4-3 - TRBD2 TGCGCCAGCAGCGAGACTTCTAGCGGGACCTACGAGCAGTACTTC CASSETSSGTYEQYF
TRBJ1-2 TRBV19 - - TGTGCCAGTTACACAGGGAGGGGTGGCTACACCTTC CASYTGRGGYTF
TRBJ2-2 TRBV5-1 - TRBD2 TGCGCCAGCAGCTCCCCCTCGAGCGGGAGTGGGGAGCTGTTTTTT CASSSPSSGSGELFF
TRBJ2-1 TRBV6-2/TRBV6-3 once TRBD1 TGTGCCAGCAGTTACCCGACAGATACAGGGGTTTACAATGAGCAGTTCTTC CASSYPTDTGVYNEQFF
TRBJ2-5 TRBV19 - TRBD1 TGTGCCAGTAGTCCTCGGACAGGGGTGGAGACCCAGTACTTC CASSPRTGVETQYF
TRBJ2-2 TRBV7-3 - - TGTGCCAGCAGCCCCACCCGGACTGTCACCGGGGAGCTGTTTTTT CASSPTRTVTGELFF
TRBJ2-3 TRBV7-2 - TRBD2 TGTGCCAGCAGCATACTAGCGGGGAGCACAGATACGCAGTATTTT CASSILAGSTDTQYF
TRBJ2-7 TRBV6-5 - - TGTGCCAGCGTGGGCCCCACCTACGAGCAGTACTTC CASVGPTYEQYF
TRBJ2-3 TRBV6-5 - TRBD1 TGTGCCAGCAGTTCACACAGGGGGCGAATGACCGATACGCAGTATTTT CASSSHRGRMTDTQYF
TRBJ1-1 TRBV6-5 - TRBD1 TGTGCCAGCAGGGGACAGGGACGAAACACTGAAGCTTTCTTT CASRGQGRNTEAFF
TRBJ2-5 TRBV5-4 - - TGTGCCAGCAGCTTTGTGGGCAGGGGTAAGGGAGAGACCCAGTACTTC CASSFVGRGKGETQYF
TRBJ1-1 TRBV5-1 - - TGCGCCAGCAGCTGGACGGGGGAGGTTGAAGCTTTCTTT CASSWTGEVEAFF
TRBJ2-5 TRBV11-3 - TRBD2 TGTGCCAGCAGCTCGGGACTAGCGGCGACCCAGTACTTC CASSSGLAATQYF
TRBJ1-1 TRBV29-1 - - TGCAGCGTTGAACGCAGGCTGAACACTGAAGCTTTCTTT CSVERRLNTEAFF
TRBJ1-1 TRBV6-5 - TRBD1 TGTGCCAGCAGTCTGACAGGGGTGTCGGCTTTCTTT CASSLTGVSAFF
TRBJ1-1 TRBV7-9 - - TGTGCCAGCAGCTCAACATTGGTTCCGACTGAAGCTTTCTTT CASSSTLVPTEAFF
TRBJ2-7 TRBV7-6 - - TGTGCCAGCAGCGAGCTCGGCGGTAGCTCCTACGAGCAGTACTTC CASSELGGSSYEQYF
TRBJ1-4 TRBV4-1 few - TGCGCCAGCAGCCAGTCCGTGGCGGATATTAGAGAAAAACTGTTTTTT CASSQSVADIREKLFF